This T cell receptor (beta chain) was found in a study of T cell responses to AZD1222 COVID-19 vaccine. General study findings and limits: Within unmutated variant regions lay the reported targets of nearly half of spike-specific TCRs. Most donors were white British and more were female, and clonal diversity was possibly underestimated. Seropositivity was recorded at baseline in only a handful of AZD1222 recipients. There were repertoire samples only from the period after the peak T cell response.

CDR3 length: 15 residues. V lost 0 bases and J 2 bases, leaving 11 bases between the germline ends. The V gene's germline CDR1 is LGHDT and CDR2 YNNKEL (reference sequence). Concerning this clone: Its cognate antigen is unknown.

The method was immunoSEQ multiplex PCR; TCRdb's version includes in-frame clones alone and lacks a portion of them. This sample yields 70,000 to 95,000 clones, of which roughly nine tenths are seen a single time; roughly 2.8% belongs to the top ten. The starting material was peripheral blood, obtained on day 0 of MenACWY control vaccination. The V and J genes are TRBV3-1 (or the pseudogene TRBV3-2) and TRBJ2-7, with D unresolved. The TCR comes from an adult in good health. CDR3 in amino acids: CASSQDPATTYEQYF. The DNA for the CDR3 is TGTGCCAGCAGCCAAGATCCTGCGACAACCTACGAGCAGTACTTC.